This T cell receptor beta chain emerged from a study of T cells in Graves' hyperthyroidism and ophthalmopathy. Looking at the study overall: Peripheral blood was acquired at first diagnosis, ahead of any therapy whatsoever. Findings and caveats of the study: Stable hyperthyroidism was told apart from ophthalmopathy by a model built on 13 V-J features.

Amplification of TCR beta CDR3 regions used RNA as the template. TCR CDR3 regions were first amplified by RT-PCR with HTBI primers. MiXCR was run by TCRdb on the multiplex PCR reads, yielding one entry per CDR3 protein. The table lists hundreds of thousands of distinct CDR3 sequences, 16% of them singletons. Details on this clonotype: Its antigen is unknown.

In making diagnoses, clinical symptoms, serum thyroxine and TRAb, thyroid ultrasound and orbital computed tomography were all used. CDR1 is SGHTA, CDR2 FQGNSA, per germline. This CDR3 has 15 amino acids. The V and J ends lost 6 bases and 1 base respectively, with 14 bases between them. The chain links TRBV7-2 to TRBJ2-3; D remains unclear. What was sequenced was blood. This sequence originates from a woman between 18 and 29 years old with Graves' hyperthyroidism. The CDR3 loop is CASSQSLGGTDTQYF. DNA of the CDR3: TGTGCCAGCAGTCAAAGTCTCGGTGGCACAGATACGCAGTATTTT.